This T cell receptor (beta chain) stems from a study of blood T cell repertoires in COVID-19. Enrolled through a virtual design, the participants were between 18 and 89 years of age and came from 24 US areas. Only in-frame clones appear in the TCRdb table, and some are missing; sequencing was by immunoSEQ multiplex PCR. This sample has more than 200,000 clones, with around 80% found just once. The CDR3 has 16 amino acids. Trimming removed 0 bases from V and 0 bases from J, with 14 bases in between. The V gene's germline CDR1 is GTSNPN and CDR2 SVGIG (reference sequence). This receptor was obtained from a woman in her thirties or forties with acute COVID-19. V is TRBV30 and J is TRBJ1-2; possibly TRBD1 for D (6 bases). Source material: PBMCs or T cells enriched from blood (not recorded which). CDR3 region: CAWSVDRDTTNYGYTF. The CDR3 DNA is TGTGCCTGGAGTGTGGACCGGGACACCACTAACTATGGCTACACCTTC. Combining the CDR3 with reference TRBV30 and TRBJ1-2 gives the whole variable domain SQTIHQWPATLVQPVGSPLSLECTVEGTSNPNLYWYRQAAGRGLQLLFYSVGIGQISSEVPQNLSASRPQDRQFILSSKKLLLSDSGFYLCAWSVDRDTTNYGYTFGSGTRLTVV.